This TCR beta chain stems from a study of shared clonotypes between healthy human individuals. Across the whole study: A couple of women and a few men aged 18 to 49 made up the donors.

Sequencing used immunoSEQ multiplex PCR; TCRdb keeps in-frame clones, though not all of them. This table has about 2.3 million clones, 80% to 95% appearing once. CDR1 and CDR2 (germline): GTSNPN, SVGIG (reference sequence). This CDR3 contains 15 residues. Trimming stripped 0 bases from V and 4 bases from J, with 10 bases between. In regard to this clone: The sample holds other DNA sequences that translate to the same CDR3.

The receptor was isolated from a man aged 18 to 30 in good health. Some clones in this sample may be carry-over from other donors' samples. The chain has TRBV30 and TRBJ2-6; D assignment may be TRBD1 or TRBD2 (5 bases each). The specimen sequenced was naive CD4+ T cells from PBMCs. Regarding subset: CD45RA+ positively selected. CDR3 coding DNA: TGTGCCTGGAGTGTACGGGGCTCCGGGGCCAACGTCCTGACTTTC. It specifies CAWSVRGSGANVLTF. Full variable domain (rest looked up from reference TRBV30 and TRBJ2-6): SQTIHQWPATLVQPVGSPLSLECTVEGTSNPNLYWYRQAAGRGLQLLFYSVGIGQISSEVPQNLSASRPQDRQFILSSKKLLLSDSGFYLCAWSVRGSGANVLTFGAGSRLTVL.